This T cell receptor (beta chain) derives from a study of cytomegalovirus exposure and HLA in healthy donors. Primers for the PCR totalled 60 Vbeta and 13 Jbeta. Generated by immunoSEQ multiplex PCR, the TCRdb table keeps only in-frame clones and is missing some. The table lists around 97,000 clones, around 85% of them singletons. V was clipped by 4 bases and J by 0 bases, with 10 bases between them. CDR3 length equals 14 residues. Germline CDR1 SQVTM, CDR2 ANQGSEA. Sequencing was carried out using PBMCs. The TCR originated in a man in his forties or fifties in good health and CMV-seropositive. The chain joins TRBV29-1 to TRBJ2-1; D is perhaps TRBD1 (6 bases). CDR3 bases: TGCAGCGTTGCTGGCAGGGGCTCCTACAATGAGCAGTTCTTC. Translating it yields CSVAGRGSYNEQFF.